This paragraph covers one T cell receptor (beta chain) sequence. Its antigen is unidentified. Each CDR3 protein gets one entry after TCRdb re-called the RT-PCR reads with MiXCR. The sample holds roughly 500,000 distinct CDR3 sequences; 16% are singletons and the top ten take approximately 3%. These data originate in a study of response to subunit inactivated influenza vaccine. The study's findings and limits: After each seasonal influenza vaccination, few new T cells are recruited, the authors suggested.

This CDR3 contains 11 residues. This chain joins TRBV12-1 and TRBJ2-7. TRBV12-1 is a known pseudogene. The sequence was obtained from a man aged 50 to 75 who received an inactivated influenza vaccine. Source: CD4+ T cells sorted from PBMCs, taken around 25 months after vaccination. The CDR3 coding sequence is TGTGCCAGCAGCAACGGGCAACGACCGTACTTC. Protein sequence: CASSNGQRPYF.